The entry below describes one TCR beta chain. Its target is not known. Germline lookup yields CDR1 SGHTA and CDR2 FQGNSA. The CDR3 covers 15 residues. This sample was taken from a study of CXCR3-negative and CXCR3-positive naive CD8 T cells. Via 5' RACE with UMI labels, TRB cDNA libraries were prepared. One entry per CDR3 protein, without DNA, is what TCRdb gives after re-calling the 5' RACE reads. The sample data list roughly 93,000 distinct CDR3 sequences. Study-level findings and limits: Comparison of naive cells showed more hydrophobic TRB CDR3s in CXCR3-positive than in CXCR3-negative naive cells.

This TCR was sampled from a human donor in good health. Some clones in this sample may be carry-over from other donors' samples. Sequencing was performed on naive CXCR3+ CD8+ T cells from blood. As for subset: CD45RO-CCR7+CD27+CD95- naive CD8+ T cells expressing CXCR3 (TNR3+). The chain is built from TRBV7-2 and TRBJ2-7; TCRdb's D call of TRBD1 is untestable without DNA. The chain's CDR3 is CASRTGTGYPYEQYF.